Below, 32 T cell receptor beta chains from the same sample are listed, as sequenced in a study of cytomegalovirus exposure and HLA in healthy donors. PCR used 60 Vbeta primers and 13 Jbeta primers. Assay used: immunoSEQ multiplex PCR; TCRdb lists only in-frame clones, some missing. Of around 120,000 clones in the sample, approximately 72% were seen once. The source material was PBMCs. These receptors were obtained from a man between 60 and 75 years old in good health and CMV-seropositive.

The gene calls are TRBV5-1 and TRBJ2-3; 7 bases match TRBD2. This CDR3 has 15 amino acids. Germline lookup yields CDR1 SGHRS and CDR2 YFSETQ. J gave up 0 bases and V 2 bases, and 3 bases lay outside the gene matches. The CDR3 sequence: CASSFLADSTDTQYF. CDR3 DNA sequence: TGCGCCAGCAGCTTCCTAGCGGACAGCACAGATACGCAGTATTTT.

The V and J genes are TRBV5-1 and TRBJ2-2; D is possibly TRBD1 (5 bases). The CDR3 runs 15 residues. Per the germline V gene, CDR1 is SGHRS and CDR2 is YFSETQ. V gave up 0 bases and J gave up 9 bases, with 15 bases separating them. This CDR3 is CASSLEGRVVRELFF. The CDR3 DNA follows: TGCGCCAGCAGCTTGGAGGGCAGGGTCGTCCGGGAGCTGTTTTTT.

The chain links TRBV5-1 to TRBJ2-7; TRBD1 matches at 7 bases. Germline V gene sequence: CDR1 SGHRS, CDR2 YFSETQ. V was clipped by 5 bases and J by 2 bases; unmatched bases: 10. The CDR3 has 15 amino acids. As DNA, the CDR3 is TGCGCCAGCAGTGGAGAGGGGGCGATTCCCTACGAGCAGTACTTC. Its translation: CASSGEGAIPYEQYF.

The V gene is TRBV11-3, the J gene TRBJ2-5, with a possible D match to TRBD1 (5 bases). Germline lookup yields CDR1 SGHNT and CDR2 YENEEA. The CDR3 has 14 residues. The V end lost 1 base, the J end lost 1 base, and 7 bases lay between the germline ends. CDR3 bases: TGTGCCAGCAGCTTAGGGGGCATCCAAGAGACCCAGTACTTC. It encodes CASSLGGIQETQYF. Full variable domain (rest looked up from reference TRBV11-3 and TRBJ2-5): EAGVVQSPRYKIIEKKQPVAFWCNPISGHNTLYWYLQNLGQGPELLIRYENEEAVDDSQLPKDRFSAERLKGVDSTLKIQPAELGDSAVYLCASSLGGIQETQYFGPGTRLLVL.

V is TRBV10-3 and J is TRBJ2-3; TRBD1 aligns across 8 bases. CDR1 and CDR2 from the germline V gene are ENHRY and SYGVKD. The CDR3 runs to 13 residues. The V segment lost 6 bases and the J segment 2 bases; nucleotides outside the gene matches: 1. CDR3 bases: TGTGCCATCAGGGGACAGGTCACAGATACGCAGTATTTT. It codes for CAIRGQVTDTQYF.

The sample holds a few counts of this clone. This sequence joins TRBV2 and TRBJ2-3; possible D gene TRBD1, 7 bases. The CDR3 is 13 amino acids. In germline, CDR1 is SNHLY, CDR2 FYNNEI. The V end lost 7 bases, the J end lost 7 bases, and 15 bases lay between the germline ends. CDR3 residues: CASKSSGGNTQYF. The CDR3 DNA follows: TGTGCCAGCAAGTCATCAGGGGGGAATACGCAGTATTTT.

The V and J genes are TRBV18 and TRBJ1-1; no definite D call. Per the germline V gene, CDR1 is KGHSH and CDR2 is LQKENI. V shed 6 bases and J shed 0 bases, with 17 bases lying between them. The CDR3 has 16 amino acids. In DNA, the CDR3 is TGTGCCAGCTCGCCCCGGAGGGCTGGGATGAACACTGAAGCTTTCTTT. This translates into CASSPRRAGMNTEAFF.

This rearrangement joins TRBV5-1 to TRBJ2-1, with D possibly matching TRBD2 (5 bases). The V end lost 0 bases, the J end lost 6 bases, and 10 bases lay between the germline ends. The CDR3 runs to 14 residues. Germline assignment: CDR1 SGHRS and CDR2 YFSETQ. Here the CDR3 reads CASSLARGGNEQFF. CDR3 sequence (DNA): TGCGCCAGCAGCTTGGCTCGGGGTGGCAATGAGCAGTTCTTC. Together with reference TRBV5-1 and TRBJ2-1, the CDR3 gives the full variable domain: KAGVTQTPRYLIKTRGQQVTLSCSPISGHRSVSWYQQTPGQGLQFLFEYFSETQRNKGNFPGRFSGRQFSNSRSEMNVSTLELGDSALYLCASSLARGGNEQFFGPGTRLTVL.

This chain connects TRBV9 to TRBJ2-2; 13 bases agree with TRBD2. Unmatched junction bases numbered 1, after V lost 1 base and J lost 4 bases. Germline CDR1 is SGDLS and CDR2 is YYNGEE. This CDR3 is 16 amino acids long. In nucleotides, the CDR3 is TGTGCCAGCAGCGTAACTAGCGGGAGGGTCACCGGGGAGCTGTTTTTT. Its translation is CASSVTSGRVTGELFF.

The V call is TRBV7-8, the J call TRBJ1-5; TRBD1 agrees at 8 bases. Germline V gene data show CDR1 as SGHVS and CDR2 as FQNEAQ. Trimming at V came to 3 bases and at J to 6 bases, leaving 7 bases not matched to a gene. The CDR3 runs to 15 residues. This CDR3 reads CASSFAGGGGQPQHF. DNA for the CDR3: TGTGCCAGCAGCTTCGCAGGGGGCGGGGGTCAGCCCCAGCATTTT.

V and J are TRBV30 and TRBJ2-3; 8 positions match TRBD2. V trimming: 8 bases; J trimming: 4 bases; junction bases outside the gene matches: 8. This CDR3 spans 13 amino acids. Germline-derived CDR1 and CDR2 are GTSNPN and SVGIG (reference sequence). CDR3 loop: CARGLVSADTQYF. The DNA of the CDR3 is TGTGCCCGGGGACTAGTCAGCGCAGATACGCAGTATTTT. Together with reference TRBV30 and TRBJ2-3, the CDR3 gives the full variable domain: SQTIHQWPATLVQPVGSPLSLECTVEGTSNPNLYWYRQAAGRGLQLLFYSVGIGQISSEVPQNLSASRPQDRQFILSSKKLLLSDSGFYLCARGLVSADTQYFGPGTRLTVL.

The V gene is TRBV6-1, the J gene TRBJ2-7; 7 nucleotides match TRBD2. Germline V CDR1 and CDR2: MNHNS, SASEGT. V gave up 7 bases and J gave up 2 bases; unmatched junction bases: 5. CDR3 length: 13 amino acids. CDR3 in amino acids: CASTPSGTYEQYF. CDR3 nucleotide sequence: TGTGCCAGCACCCCTAGCGGAACCTACGAGCAGTACTTC.

The chain links TRBV30 to TRBJ2-2; the D gene is possibly TRBD2 (5 bases). Trimming removed 3 bases at V and 6 bases at J, with 11 bases between. The CDR3 is made up of 13 amino acids. CDR1 GTSNPN and CDR2 SVGIG come from the germline V gene (reference sequence). The DNA of the CDR3 is TGTGCCTGGAGACCCTTAGCGCCCGGGGAGCTGTTTTTT. It specifies CAWRPLAPGELFF.

The rearrangement uses TRBV2 and TRBJ2-5; D remains ambiguous. The J call is uncertain, as TRBJ2-7 better fits the DNA end. This CDR3 comprises 13 residues. Germline CDR1 is SNHLY and CDR2 is FYNNEI. This CDR3 is CASSEPELLEQYF. CDR3 nucleotides: TGTGCCAGCAGTGAGCCCGAGCTCCTCGAGCAGTACTTC.

This clone was counted once. The V call is TRBV6-1, the J call TRBJ1-1; D is perhaps TRBD1 (5 bases). Trimming took off 8 bases at V and 4 bases at J, with 14 bases between the two ends. Germline V gene sequence: CDR1 MNHNS, CDR2 SASEGT. There are 13 residues in the CDR3. CDR3 nucleotides: TGTGCCAGCGGGGGGGAAAGGGGCACTGAAGCTTTCTTT. This codes for CASGGERGTEAFF.

The rearrangement links TRBV6-1 to TRBJ2-7, with 13 bases matching TRBD2. Trimming at V came to 4 bases and at J to 4 bases, leaving 7 bases not matched to a gene. Per the germline V gene, CDR1 is MNHNS and CDR2 is SASEGT. This CDR3 region has 16 residues. This CDR3 reads CASSVRTSGSTYEQYF. The CDR3, as DNA: TGTGCCAGCAGTGTGCGGACTAGCGGGAGTACGTACGAGCAGTACTTC.

In this sample, this clone turned up a few times. V usage is TRBV30 and J usage is TRBJ2-7; D might be TRBD1 (5 bases). The V gene lost 4 bases and the J gene lost 2 bases, with 12 bases spanning the gap. This CDR3 region has 13 residues. CDR1 and CDR2 (germline): GTSNPN, SVGIG (reference sequence). CDR3 sequence: CAWKDEQAYEQYF. CDR3 in DNA: TGTGCCTGGAAGGATGAACAGGCCTACGAGCAGTACTTC. Full variable domain (outside the CDR3, taken from reference TRBV30 and TRBJ2-7): SQTIHQWPATLVQPVGSPLSLECTVEGTSNPNLYWYRQAAGRGLQLLFYSVGIGQISSEVPQNLSASRPQDRQFILSSKKLLLSDSGFYLCAWKDEQAYEQYFGPGTRLTVT.

CDR3 sequence: CASSLTGSNEQFF. In nucleotides, the CDR3 is TGTGCCAGCAGCCTGACAGGGAGCAATGAGCAGTTCTTC. V is TRBV11-2 and J is TRBJ2-1; TRBD1 matches at 7 bases. V gave up 5 bases and J gave up 6 bases; unmatched junction bases: 4. Germline CDR1 reads SGHAT; CDR2 reads FQNNGV. The CDR3 is made up of 13 amino acids. Drawing the rest from reference TRBV11-2 and TRBJ2-1, the complete variable domain is EAGVAQSPRYKIIEKRQSVAFWCNPISGHATLYWYQQILGQGPKLLIQFQNNGVVDDSQLPKDRFSAERLKGVDSTLKIQPAKLEDSAVYLCASSLTGSNEQFFGPGTRLTVL.

The chain has TRBV7-2 and TRBJ2-5, with 9 positions matching TRBD2. The CDR3 spans 16 residues. Germline V CDR1 and CDR2: SGHTA, FQGNSA. Trimming removed 1 base from V and 1 base from J; junction bases left unmatched: 4. The CDR3 here is CASSLVAGGSQETQYF. The DNA for the CDR3 is TGTGCCAGCAGCTTAGTCGCGGGGGGGTCCCAAGAGACCCAGTACTTC.

The V gene is TRBV27, the J gene TRBJ2-1, with TRBD2 identical over 11 bases. J gave up 4 bases and V 5 bases, and 4 bases lay outside the gene matches. Germline CDR1 MNHEY, CDR2 SMNVEV (reference sequence). The CDR3 is made up of 15 amino acids. The chain's CDR3 is CASSRASGGYNEQFF. The CDR3 DNA reads TGTGCCAGCAGTAGGGCTAGCGGGGGGTACAATGAGCAGTTCTTC.

The CDR3 region has the DNA TGCGCCAGCAGCTTCGGGGGGGGCGGGTCCGCTTTTGAGCAGTTCTTC. This codes for CASSFGGGGSAFEQFF. This chain links TRBV5-1 with TRBJ2-1; 8 nucleotides line up with TRBD2. V gave up 2 bases and J gave up 9 bases; unmatched junction bases: 13. Germline V gives CDR1 SGHRS, CDR2 YFSETQ. This CDR3 is 16 amino acids long.

The chain employs TRBV18 and TRBJ1-2; tentative D call: TRBD1 (6 bases). CDR3 length: 14 residues. Germline values: CDR1 KGHSH, CDR2 LQKENI. V lost 1 base to trimming and J lost 4 bases, with 10 bases between them. The CDR3 region has the DNA TGTGCCAGCTCACCACGGGACAACCTCTATGGCTACACCTTC. It translates to CASSPRDNLYGYTF.

This clone occurred a few times. The chain joins TRBV4-2 to TRBJ1-1; D remains unclear. The germline V and J ends were trimmed by 4 bases and 1 base, with 10 bases remaining between them. Germline V gene data show CDR1 as LGHNA and CDR2 as YNFKEQ. The CDR3 has 14 amino acids. The DNA of the CDR3 is TGTGCCAGCAGCCCACTCGGGGAGAACACTGAAGCTTTCTTT. Protein product: CASSPLGENTEAFF.

This chain links TRBV28 with TRBJ1-1, with TRBD1 matching 7 bases. The CDR3 extends over 14 amino acids. The junction had 10 bases not matched to a gene; V was cut back by 8 bases and J by 4 bases. The V gene's germline CDR1 is MDHEN and CDR2 SYDVKM. CDR3 nucleotide sequence: TGTGCCAGCGCGCGTAAATCAGGGGGCACTGAAGCTTTCTTT. Translating gives CASARKSGGTEAFF.

This clone was seen once. This chain connects TRBV9 to TRBJ2-2; 13 bases line up with TRBD2. Germline CDR1 SGDLS, CDR2 YYNGEE. This CDR3 is 17 amino acids long. The J segment lost 6 bases and the V segment lost 1 base, leaving 6 bases of the junction unmatched. The CDR3 nucleotides read TGTGCCAGCAGCGTATCCCCAGGACTAGCGGGAGCCGGGGAGCTGTTTTTT. This translates into CASSVSPGLAGAGELFF.

The chain carries TRBV4-1 and TRBJ2-7, with D perhaps TRBD1 (5 bases). The V gene's germline CDR1 is MGHRA and CDR2 YSYEKL. The length of the CDR3 is 13 residues. Trimming stripped 0 bases from V and 7 bases from J, with 10 bases between. CDR3 DNA sequence: TGCGCCAGCAGCCAAGATCTCAGGACAGAGCAGTACTTC. As protein: CASSQDLRTEQYF.

The chain is built from TRBV11-2 and TRBJ1-1, with D unresolved. From germline, CDR1 is SGHAT and CDR2 FQNNGV. V was shortened by 8 bases and J by 5 bases, with 12 bases between the two germline ends. The length of the CDR3 is 12 residues. CDR3 amino acids: CASDIEGTEAFF. Here the CDR3 DNA reads TGTGCCAGCGACATTGAGGGTACTGAAGCTTTCTTT.

The genes are TRBV5-1 and TRBJ2-7, with 9 nucleotides matching TRBD1. Germline CDR1 reads SGHRS; CDR2 reads YFSETQ. V shed 4 bases, J shed 1 base, and the junction held 12 bases outside the gene matches. The CDR3 is made up of 17 amino acids. The CDR3 sequence: CASSVDRGASFSYEQYF. The CDR3 DNA follows: TGCGCCAGCAGCGTGGACAGGGGTGCTTCATTTTCCTACGAGCAGTACTTC.

V is TRBV6-6 and J is TRBJ1-5; D might be TRBD1 (5 bases). Per the germline V gene, CDR1 is MNHNY and CDR2 is SVGAGI (reference sequence). The CDR3 loop spans 14 amino acids. The germline V and J ends were trimmed by 4 bases and 0 bases, with 7 bases remaining between them. The CDR3 region has the DNA TGTGCCAGCAGTTCCAGGGATAGCAATCAGCCCCAGCATTTT. Translation: CASSSRDSNQPQHF.

The rearrangement joins TRBV5-1 to TRBJ1-2, with 9 bases matching TRBD1. CDR1 is SGHRS and CDR2 is YFSETQ in the germline V gene. V dropped 3 bases and J dropped 5; count of bases not matched to a gene: 8. The CDR3 sequence is 15 residues long. The CDR3 coding sequence is TGCGCCAGCAGCTCGGGCGGACAGGGGTATTATGGCTACACCTTC. This encodes CASSSGGQGYYGYTF.

The chain has TRBV7-9 and TRBJ2-3, with 7 bases lining up with TRBD1. This CDR3 spans 16 amino acids. V was pared by 1 base and J by 2 bases, with 6 bases of the junction left unmatched. Germline V lookup: CDR1 SEHNR, CDR2 FQNEAQ (reference sequence). CDR3 in DNA: TGTGCCAGCAGCTTAGGAGGGGGCGGGTTCACAGATACGCAGTATTTT. Protein sequence: CASSLGGGGFTDTQYF.

This chain joins TRBV18 and TRBJ1-1, with 8 nucleotides matching TRBD1. The junction had 4 bases not matched to a gene; V was cut back by 2 bases and J by 5 bases. The CDR3 runs to 14 residues. Germline CDR1 KGHSH, CDR2 LQKENI. CDR3 in DNA: TGTGCCAGCTCACCAAGCCAGGGGGCTACTGAAGCTTTCTTT. Translation: CASSPSQGATEAFF.